This T cell receptor (beta chain) was sequenced during a study of cytomegalovirus exposure and HLA in healthy donors. Sequencing used immunoSEQ multiplex PCR; TCRdb keeps in-frame clones, though not all of them. The data hold about 73,000 clones, with roughly 90% observed a single time. Trimming took 5 bases from V and 1 from J, leaving 11 bases between them. The CDR3 has 15 amino acids. The germline gives CDR1 SGHNT, CDR2 YENEEA. The receptor comes from a woman aged 18-29 years in good health and CMV-seropositive. The sample consisted of PBMCs. V and J are TRBV11-3 and TRBJ2-2, with a weak D call TRBD1 (6 bases). This CDR3 reads CASSRDKRNTGELFF. CDR3 bases: TGTGCCAGCAGCAGGGACAAGAGGAACACCGGGGAGCTGTTTTTT.